This is a list of T cell receptor beta chains from one sample in a study of T-cell reconstitution after alpha-beta-depleted transplantation in children. In TCRdb, the PCR reads were re-called with MiXCR into one record per CDR3 protein. The data show 300,000 to 400,000 distinct CDR3 sequences, with about 14% seen just once and about 3.9% held by the top ten. The starting material was PBMCs, obtained from the stem cell graft. Every receptor here comes from a human donor who donated a stem cell graft to a child with Fanconi anemia. Each CDR3 is given with its conserved first and last residue. A D gene is named only where the DNA matches it firmly. Size is omitted from some rows. Given values are once, few, many or a class for expanded clones.

j_call: TRBJ2-1
v_call: TRBV5-6
d_call: .
clone_size: .
cdr3_nt: TGTGCCAGCAGCTCTGGACATCCCGGTGAGCAGTTCTTC
cdr3_aa: CASSSGHPGEQFF

j_call: TRBJ1-2
v_call: TRBV6-5
d_call: .
clone_size: few
cdr3_nt: TGTGCCACAAGGGATCAGCTTGGCTACACCTTC
cdr3_aa: CATRDQLGYTF

j_call: TRBJ1-2
v_call: TRBV5-8
d_call: .
clone_size: .
cdr3_nt: TGTGCCAGCAGCTTCACAGGGAAGAACTATGGCTACACCTTC
cdr3_aa: CASSFTGKNYGYTF

j_call: TRBJ1-6
v_call: TRBV3-1
d_call: .
clone_size: .
cdr3_nt: TGTGCCAGCAGTCGGACAGACAATTCACCCCTCCACTTT
cdr3_aa: CASSRTDNSPLHF

j_call: TRBJ2-1
v_call: TRBV20-1
d_call: TRBD2
clone_size: .
cdr3_nt: TGCAGTGCTAGTGCCGGGGGGGCCTACAATGAGCAGTTCTTC
cdr3_aa: CSASAGGAYNEQFF

j_call: TRBJ1-5
v_call: TRBV12-3/TRBV12-4
d_call: .
clone_size: .
cdr3_nt: TGTGCCAGCAGTCCCCGTGGAGGGCAAAATCAGCCCCAGCATTTT
cdr3_aa: CASSPRGGQNQPQHF

j_call: TRBJ2-1
v_call: TRBV6-2/TRBV6-3
d_call: .
clone_size: few
cdr3_nt: TGTGCCAGCAGTTACTCGACCGGGGATGAGCAGTTCTTC
cdr3_aa: CASSYSTGDEQFF

j_call: TRBJ2-3
v_call: TRBV28
d_call: .
clone_size: many
cdr3_nt: TGTGCCAGCACCCTCCAGAGTCGCACAGATACGCAGTATTTT
cdr3_aa: CASTLQSRTDTQYF

j_call: TRBJ2-1
v_call: TRBV7-6
d_call: .
clone_size: .
cdr3_nt: TGTGCCAGCAGCTTCAGGGGCCCGCCCTTCTCCTACAATGAGCAGTTCTTC
cdr3_aa: CASSFRGPPFSYNEQFF

j_call: TRBJ2-6
v_call: TRBV7-9
d_call: .
clone_size: .
cdr3_nt: TGTGCCAGCAGCTTAAGGGCATCCTCTGGGGCCAACGTCCTGACTTTC
cdr3_aa: CASSLRASSGANVLTF

j_call: TRBJ1-1
v_call: TRBV29-1
d_call: .
clone_size: .
cdr3_nt: TGCAGCGTTGTAGGGCCTGGGAACACTGAAGCTTTCTTT
cdr3_aa: CSVVGPGNTEAFF

j_call: TRBJ1-1
v_call: TRBV7-9
d_call: .
clone_size: many
cdr3_nt: TGTGCCAGCAGCCTGCAGGGTAGGGACACTGAAGCTTTCTTT
cdr3_aa: CASSLQGRDTEAFF

j_call: TRBJ2-5
v_call: TRBV20-1
d_call: TRBD2
clone_size: many
cdr3_nt: TGCAGTGCTGGGACTAGCCAAGAAGAGACCCAGTACTTC
cdr3_aa: CSAGTSQEETQYF

j_call: TRBJ1-3
v_call: TRBV3-1
d_call: TRBD1
clone_size: .
cdr3_nt: TGTGCCAGCAGCCATGGGACAGCTGGAAACACCATATATTTT
cdr3_aa: CASSHGTAGNTIYF

j_call: TRBJ2-5
v_call: TRBV7-8
d_call: TRBD2
clone_size: few
cdr3_nt: TGTGCCAGCAGTTCATCCCCCTCACTAGCGGGGGCGGCAGACTGGGAGACCCAGTACTTC
cdr3_aa: CASSSSPSLAGAADWETQYF

j_call: TRBJ2-2
v_call: TRBV5-6
d_call: .
clone_size: .
cdr3_nt: TGTGCCAGCAGCGAAGGACTCTCGGTCGCCGGGGAGCTGTTTTTT
cdr3_aa: CASSEGLSVAGELFF

j_call: TRBJ2-7
v_call: TRBV6-2/TRBV6-3
d_call: .
clone_size: .
cdr3_nt: TGTGCCAGCAGCGTAGCCTCGACAGCCTCCTACGAGCAGTACTTC
cdr3_aa: CASSVASTASYEQYF

j_call: TRBJ1-2
v_call: TRBV5-6
d_call: TRBD1
clone_size: .
cdr3_nt: TGTGCCAGCAGCTCCAGGACAGGGGAGGGAAAGTATGGCTACACCTTC
cdr3_aa: CASSSRTGEGKYGYTF

j_call: TRBJ2-5
v_call: TRBV5-1
d_call: TRBD2
clone_size: .
cdr3_nt: TGCGCCAGCAGCTTGGGAGGGACTAGAGAGACCCAGTACTTC
cdr3_aa: CASSLGGTRETQYF

j_call: TRBJ1-2
v_call: TRBV10-1
d_call: .
clone_size: many
cdr3_nt: TGCGCCAGCGTCCCAACCCGACCACGGAAATATGGCTACACCTTC
cdr3_aa: CASVPTRPRKYGYTF